This T cell receptor beta chain was retrieved from a study of blood T cell repertoires in COVID-19. Whole-study context: Samples of COVID-19 (acute and convalescent) were obtained from the United States, Italy and Spain. T cells, B-cell-depleted T cells, or PBMCs provided the cDNA or gDNA that served as material.

Study processing details: Amplifying reference gene primers gave estimates of nucleated cell counts. Repertoires were generated with immunoSEQ multiplex PCR, while TCRdb's copy carries only in-frame clones and drops some. Clonal size and the V and J genes are those of that table, whereas D and trimming came from the DNA. This table has 95,000 to 110,000 clones, more than 70% appearing once. Material: peripheral blood. This receptor was taken from a man aged 45-60 years with active or convalescent COVID-19.

The CDR3 protein is CASSFDREETQYF. The CDR3 DNA sequence: TGCGCCAGCAGCTTCGACAGGGAAGAGACCCAGTACTTC. The V and J genes are TRBV5-1 and TRBJ2-5; 7 bases fit TRBD1. Germline V gene lookup returns CDR1 SGHRS and CDR2 YFSETQ. This CDR3 spans 13 amino acids. V lost 2 bases, J lost 3 bases, and 1 base stayed unmatched.